Reported below is one T cell receptor beta chain. No antigen is known for it. The data derive from a study of cytomegalovirus exposure and HLA in healthy donors. Study overall: The approximately 120 validation repertoires, a later analysis reported, used the same platform as the approximately 670 first-cohort repertoires. Overall study findings and caveats: Many donors carried some public TCRs, although rarity characterized most TCR sequences. Cytomegalovirus association was assigned to around 150 TCR beta chains. CMV antigen specificity of three CMV-associated chains was confirmed in vitro.

Germline CDR1 reads MDHEN; CDR2 reads SYDVKM. The CDR3 contains 15 residues. V was trimmed by 6 bases and J by 2 bases, leaving 16 bases between them. The table came from immunoSEQ multiplex PCR; TCRdb's copy has only in-frame clones and leaves some out. The sample includes about 350,000 clones, around 90% seen only once; the top ten take 1% to 1.5%. The chain is built from TRBV28 and TRBJ1-1; D perhaps matches TRBD1 (6 bases). This sequence was found in a young woman in good health and CMV-seropositive. Sequencing input: PBMCs. The CDR3 loop is CASSPLAGANTEAFF. CDR3 coding DNA: TGTGCCAGCAGCCCCCTCGCGGGGGCCAACACTGAAGCTTTCTTT.